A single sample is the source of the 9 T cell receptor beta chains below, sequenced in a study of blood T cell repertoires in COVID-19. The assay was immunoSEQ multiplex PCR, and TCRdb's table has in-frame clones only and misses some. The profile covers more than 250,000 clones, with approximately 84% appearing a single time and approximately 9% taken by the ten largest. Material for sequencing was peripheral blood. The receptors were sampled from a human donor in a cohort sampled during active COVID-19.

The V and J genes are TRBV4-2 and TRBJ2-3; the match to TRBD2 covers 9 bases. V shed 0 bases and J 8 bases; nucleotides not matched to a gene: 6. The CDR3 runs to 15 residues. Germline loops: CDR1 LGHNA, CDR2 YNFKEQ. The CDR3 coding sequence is TGTGCCAGCAGCCAAGATCTAGCGGGGTCGCTTACGCAGTATTTT. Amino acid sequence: CASSQDLAGSLTQYF.

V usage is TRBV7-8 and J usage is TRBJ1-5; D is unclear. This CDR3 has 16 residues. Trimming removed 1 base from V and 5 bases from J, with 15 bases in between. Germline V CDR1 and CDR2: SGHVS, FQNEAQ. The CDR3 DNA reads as TGTGCCAGCAGCTTAGTTTCCGGGAACGGGGATCAGCCCCAGCATTTT. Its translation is CASSLVSGNGDQPQHF.

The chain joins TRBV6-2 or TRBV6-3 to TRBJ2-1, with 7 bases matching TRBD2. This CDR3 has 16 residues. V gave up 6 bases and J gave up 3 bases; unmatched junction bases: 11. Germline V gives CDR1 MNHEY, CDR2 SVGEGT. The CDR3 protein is CASSPLGGDYYNEQFF. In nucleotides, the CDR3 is TGTGCCAGCAGCCCCCTGGGGGGGGACTACTACAATGAGCAGTTCTTC.

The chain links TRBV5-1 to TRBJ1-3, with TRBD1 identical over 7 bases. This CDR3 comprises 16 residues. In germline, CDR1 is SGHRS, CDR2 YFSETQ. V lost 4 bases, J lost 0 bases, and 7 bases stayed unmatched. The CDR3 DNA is TGCGCCAGCAGCCTCTCGACAGGGCACTCTGGAAACACCATATATTTT. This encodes CASSLSTGHSGNTIYF.

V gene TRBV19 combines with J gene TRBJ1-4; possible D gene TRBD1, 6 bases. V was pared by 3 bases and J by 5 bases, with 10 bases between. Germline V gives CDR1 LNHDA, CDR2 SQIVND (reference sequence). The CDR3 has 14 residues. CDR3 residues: CASSIQGPNEKLFF. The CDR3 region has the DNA TGTGCCAGTAGTATTCAGGGGCCGAATGAAAAACTGTTTTTT.

CDR3 protein: CASSLAGGGIYGYTF. CDR3 coding DNA: TGTGCCAGCAGCTTGGCCGGAGGCGGCATCTATGGCTACACCTTC. The chain has TRBV5-8 and TRBJ1-2; D ambiguous. The CDR3 totals 15 residues. Germline V CDR1 and CDR2: SGHTS, YDEGEE. V lost 0 bases and J lost 4, with 13 bases in between.

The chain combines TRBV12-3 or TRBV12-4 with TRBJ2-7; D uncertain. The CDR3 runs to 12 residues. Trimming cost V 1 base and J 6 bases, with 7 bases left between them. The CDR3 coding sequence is TGTGCCAGCAGTTTAGTGGGCTTCGAGCAGTACTTC. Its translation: CASSLVGFEQYF.

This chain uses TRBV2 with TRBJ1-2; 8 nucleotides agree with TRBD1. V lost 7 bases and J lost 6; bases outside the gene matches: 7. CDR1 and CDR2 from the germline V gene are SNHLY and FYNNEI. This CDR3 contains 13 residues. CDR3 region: CASIPDRDHGYTF. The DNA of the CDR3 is TGTGCCAGCATCCCGGACAGGGATCATGGCTACACCTTC.

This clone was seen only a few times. Written as DNA, the CDR3 is TGTGCCAGCTCACCTCCCGGACAGGGGGGGAGCTATGGCTACACCTTC. Encoded protein: CASSPPGQGGSYGYTF. This chain uses TRBV18 with TRBJ1-2, with TRBD1 identical over 10 bases. This CDR3 is built from 16 residues. V dropped 3 bases and J dropped 4; count of bases not matched to a gene: 8. The germline gives CDR1 KGHSH, CDR2 LQKENI.